The 23 T cell receptor beta chains below were found in one sample sequenced in a study of T cell changes during pregnancy in multiple sclerosis. Data came from immunoSEQ multiplex PCR; TCRdb stores just in-frame clones and leaves some out. Of about 47,000 clones detected, around 92% appear once; the ten largest clones hold around 1%. This material consisted of peripheral blood, taken after pregnancy. Source of these receptors: a female donor with multiple sclerosis, enrolled in a pregnancy study.

This clone was seen a single time. The chain uses TRBV5-4 and TRBJ2-1, with 9 bases that match TRBD1. The CDR3 totals 15 residues. Unmatched junction bases numbered 4, after V lost 0 bases and J lost 6 bases. Germline V CDR1 and CDR2: SGHNT, YYREEE (reference sequence). The CDR3 DNA is TGTGCCAGCAGCTTGGGGGACAGGGTCCTCAATGAGCAGTTCTTC. This codes for CASSLGDRVLNEQFF.

The rearrangement uses TRBV6-1 and TRBJ2-1; D call uncertain. From germline, CDR1 is MNHNS and CDR2 SASEGT. Trimming pared 6 bases from V and 5 bases from J, leaving 5 bases between. This CDR3 contains 11 residues. The CDR3 coding sequence is TGTGCCAGCAGGTTAAACAATGAGCAGTTCTTC. It translates to CASRLNNEQFF.

The CDR3 DNA follows: TGCGCCAGCAGCATTATCTTGACAGGGAGTCCAAGTTACAATGAGCAGTTCTTC. The encoded protein is CASSIILTGSPSYNEQFF. The gene calls are TRBV10-2 and TRBJ2-1, with 7 bases identical to TRBD1. Germline V lookup: CDR1 WSHSY, CDR2 SAAADI. The CDR3 consists of 18 residues. V lost 6 bases, J lost 4 bases, and 18 bases stayed unmatched.

The rearrangement links TRBV4-3 to TRBJ2-1; D may be TRBD2 (7 bases). The CDR3 length is 16 residues. The V end lost 0 bases, the J end lost 9 bases, and 18 bases lay between the germline ends. The germline CDR1 and CDR2 sequences are LGHNA and YSLEER. This chain's CDR3 is CASSQDGGGAFSEQFF. Written as DNA, the CDR3 is TGCGCCAGCAGCCAAGATGGAGGGGGGGCTTTTAGTGAGCAGTTCTTC.

The rearrangement joins TRBV5-4 to TRBJ2-1; TRBD2 agrees at 8 bases. In germline, CDR1 is SGHNT, CDR2 YYREEE (reference sequence). J lost 4 bases, V lost 5 bases, and 8 bases had no gene match. The CDR3 contains 15 residues. This chain's CDR3 is CASSITSGTYNEQFF. DNA for the CDR3: TGTGCCAGCAGTATAACTAGCGGAACTTACAATGAGCAGTTCTTC.

V usage is TRBV5-1 and J usage is TRBJ2-5; no clear D. V lost 3 bases, J lost 3 bases, and 9 bases lay in between. There are 13 residues in the CDR3. Germline values: CDR1 SGHRS, CDR2 YFSETQ. CDR3 in DNA: TGCGCCAGCAGCTACAGAACCGAAGAGACCCAGTACTTC. Its translation: CASSYRTEETQYF.

The chain joins TRBV7-9 to TRBJ2-7, with D tentatively TRBD1 (6 bases). Trimming pared 1 base from V and 2 bases from J, leaving 15 bases between. The germline V gene has CDR1 SEHNR and CDR2 FQNEAQ (reference sequence). CDR3 length: 16 amino acids. The CDR3 sequence is CASSLGWGQATYEQYF. The CDR3 DNA reads TGTGCCAGCAGCTTAGGGTGGGGGCAGGCGACCTACGAGCAGTACTTC.

The chain uses TRBV4-3 and TRBJ1-2, with 9 positions matching TRBD1. V dropped 6 bases and J dropped 5; count of bases not matched to a gene: 7. The CDR3 contains 14 residues. Germline assignment: CDR1 LGHNA and CDR2 YSLEER. The CDR3 DNA follows: TGCGCCAGCAGTCCCTCCGGGACAGGGTATGGCTACACCTTC. Amino acids: CASSPSGTGYGYTF.

The V gene is TRBV25-1, the J gene TRBJ2-3, with D unclear. Trimming removed 7 bases at V and 0 bases at J, with 8 bases between. CDR1 is MGHDK, CDR2 SYGVNS, per germline. The CDR3 is 13 residues long. The CDR3 sequence is CASIIDSTDTQYF. CDR3 DNA sequence: TGTGCCAGCATCATAGATAGCACAGATACGCAGTATTTT.

J is TRBJ1-1 and V is TRBV20-1; possible D gene TRBD1, 6 bases. Trimming took off 1 base at V and 8 bases at J, with 8 bases between the two ends. This CDR3 spans 11 amino acids. Germline CDR1 and CDR2: DFQATT and SNEGSKA (reference sequence). For the CDR3, the DNA is TGCAGTGCTAGAGGCAGGGGAGAAGCTTTCTTT. It is translated as CSARGRGEAFF.

The V call is TRBV5-1, the J call TRBJ2-3, with TRBD2 matching 9 bases. This CDR3 has 16 residues. The germline gives CDR1 SGHRS, CDR2 YFSETQ. The trim removed 0 bases at V and 2 bases at J, leaving 4 bases unmatched. DNA for the CDR3: TGCGCCAGCAGCTTGGGCGGGGGGGCGGCCACAGATACGCAGTATTTT. It is translated as CASSLGGGAATDTQYF.

The V and J genes are TRBV11-3 and TRBJ2-2; D remains ambiguous. There are 12 residues in the CDR3. Germline lookup yields CDR1 SGHNT and CDR2 YENEEA. V gave up 4 bases and J gave up 2 bases, with 2 bases separating them. The CDR3 loop is CASSSNTGELFF. CDR3 nucleotides: TGTGCCAGCAGCTCTAACACCGGGGAGCTGTTTTTT.

J is TRBJ1-5 and V is TRBV2, with a weak D call TRBD1 (5 bases). Germline assignment: CDR1 SNHLY and CDR2 FYNNEI. V was cut by 3 bases and J by 4 bases, with 19 bases left in between. CDR3 length: 17 residues. CDR3 residues: CASSDRRGGRFNQPQHF. In DNA, the CDR3 is TGTGCCAGCAGTGATCGCCGGGGGGGTAGATTTAATCAGCCCCAGCATTTT.

The chain is built from TRBV7-2 and TRBJ1-2, with a possible D match to TRBD1 (5 bases). The CDR3 extends over 13 amino acids. The germline CDR1 and CDR2 sequences are SGHTA and FQGNSA. Trimming left V 2 bases short and J 8 bases short, with 12 bases between. CDR3 sequence reads: CASSLRRAGGYTF. The CDR3 DNA is TGTGCCAGCAGCTTACGCAGGGCCGGAGGCTACACCTTC.

CDR3 loop: CAWRPGLAGPDTQYF. The CDR3 region has the DNA TGTGCCTGGAGGCCGGGACTAGCGGGGCCAGATACGCAGTATTTT. The chain employs TRBV30 and TRBJ2-3; 13 bases line up with TRBD2. The J segment lost 4 bases and the V segment lost 3 bases, leaving 4 bases of the junction unmatched. This CDR3 has 15 amino acids. CDR1 and CDR2 from the germline V gene are GTSNPN and SVGIG (reference sequence).

V is TRBV2 and J is TRBJ2-2, with TRBD2 matching over 10 bases. The CDR3 runs 17 residues. The ends lost 3 bases at V and 1 base at J; junction bases unmatched: 5. Germline V gene sequence: CDR1 SNHLY, CDR2 FYNNEI. The CDR3 reads CASSEVAGGLNTGELFF. The CDR3 DNA reads as TGTGCCAGCAGTGAGGTAGCGGGGGGCCTGAACACCGGGGAGCTGTTTTTT.

The chain recombines TRBV30 with TRBJ2-5; no clear D. Trimming removed 5 bases from V and 5 bases from J, with 18 bases in between. Per germline, CDR1 GTSNPN and CDR2 SVGIG (reference sequence). The CDR3 extends over 14 amino acids. CDR3 amino acids: CAWWNGSAGETQYF. DNA of the CDR3: TGTGCCTGGTGGAACGGGTCCGCTGGGGAGACCCAGTACTTC.

V and J are TRBV2 and TRBJ1-1; 7 nucleotides align to TRBD1. The germline V gene encodes CDR1 SNHLY and CDR2 FYNNEI. V gave up 6 bases and J gave up 1 base; unmatched junction bases: 11. The length of the CDR3 is 16 residues. The CDR3 protein is CASSITTGFENTEAFF. CDR3 nucleotide sequence: TGTGCCAGCAGCATAACGACAGGGTTCGAGAACACTGAAGCTTTCTTT.

The chain links TRBV7-2 to TRBJ1-1, with D unresolved. V gave up 4 bases and J gave up 2 bases, with 11 bases separating them. Per germline, CDR1 SGHTA and CDR2 FQGNSA. CDR3 length: 14 amino acids. CDR3 protein: CASSSSSVNTEAFF. CDR3 sequence (DNA): TGTGCCAGCAGCTCTTCATCGGTCAACACTGAAGCTTTCTTT.

The genes are TRBV15 and TRBJ2-2; D gene uncertain. Germline V gene data show CDR1 as LNHNV and CDR2 as YYDKDF (reference sequence). This CDR3 has 17 amino acids. The V end was cut by 2 bases, the J end by 2 bases, with 15 bases between. The CDR3 nucleotides are TGTGCCACCAGCAGACAACCCCCTAGTGCTAACACCGGGGAGCTGTTTTTT. Amino acids: CATSRQPPSANTGELFF.

This clone was detected once. This chain links TRBV19 with TRBJ2-5, with 11 nucleotides matching TRBD2. This CDR3 contains 15 residues. V shed 5 bases and J 5 bases; nucleotides not matched to a gene: 7. CDR1 is LNHDA, CDR2 SQIVND, per germline (reference sequence). CDR3 bases: TGTGCCAGTAGTGATAGCGGGGGGGCCTGGGAGACCCAGTACTTC. Translating gives CASSDSGGAWETQYF.

V gene TRBV6-5 combines with J gene TRBJ2-3, with D uncertain. The CDR3 runs 12 residues. Looked up from germline, CDR1 is MNHEY and CDR2 is SVGAGI. V was shortened by 9 bases and J by 2 bases, with 9 bases between the two germline ends. The CDR3 region is CASSADTDTQYF. The DNA for the CDR3 is TGTGCCAGTTCGGCGGACACAGATACGCAGTATTTT.

V is TRBV5-1 and J is TRBJ1-2, with D perhaps matching TRBD1 (5 bases). Looked up from germline, CDR1 is SGHRS and CDR2 is YFSETQ. V was trimmed by 0 bases and J by 6 bases, leaving 6 bases between them. The CDR3 runs to 12 residues. The CDR3 DNA is TGCGCCAGCAGCTTGGAGGGGCATGGCTACACCTTC. Translation: CASSLEGHGYTF. Complete variable domain (other parts from reference TRBV5-1 and TRBJ1-2): KAGVTQTPRYLIKTRGQQVTLSCSPISGHRSVSWYQQTPGQGLQFLFEYFSETQRNKGNFPGRFSGRQFSNSRSEMNVSTLELGDSALYLCASSLEGHGYTFGSGTRLTVV.